The next 5 T cell receptor beta chains were all read from a single sample in a study of early T cells in non-severe SARS-CoV-2 infection (dated by TCRdb to the early 2020s). Library preparation employed 5' RACE. Instrument on record: NextSeq 500. The public sequencing data were trimmed at Q25 with fastp and processed into clonotypes with MiXCR by TCRdb, which kept only in-frame beta chains. Rows with a matching CDR3 protein are joined into one entry that keeps the most common DNA and genes. This sample comprises about 62,000 distinct CDR3 sequences, 8.5% to 9.5% of them detected only once. The ten largest clones add up to 1.2% of the sample. Sequenced material: whole blood. The origin of the receptors is an adult who was a healthcare worker with PCR-confirmed SARS-CoV-2 infection or an uninfected control (not recorded which).

This clonotype was picked up many times. V and J are TRBV7-6 and TRBJ2-1; 8 nucleotides agree with TRBD1. V dropped 4 bases and J dropped 7; count of bases not matched to a gene: 6. This CDR3 region has 14 residues. Germline CDR1 reads SGHVS; CDR2 reads FNYEAQ. CDR3 region: CASSSRTGWNEQFF. In DNA form, the CDR3 reads TGTGCCAGCAGCTCCCGGACAGGGTGGAATGAGCAGTTCTTC.

On this clonotype: The DNA is omitted, as the CDR3 cannot be located on it reliably, and the CDR3 follows TCRdb's listing. The chain carries TRBV27 and TRBJ2-4; the table's TRBD1 call for D was not verified on the DNA. CDR1 and CDR2 (germline): MNHEY, SMNVEV (reference sequence). The CDR3 contains 18 residues when both ends are counted. The CDR3 reads CASSFGNGDRAPQNIQYF.

This clonotype showed up just a few times. V and J are TRBV10-3 and TRBJ2-5; D may be TRBD1 (5 bases). This CDR3 region has 13 residues. Germline CDR1 and CDR2: ENHRY and SYGVKD. V lost 10 bases and J lost 2, with 14 bases in between. The CDR3 nucleotides are TGTGCCACCGATACAGGCGATCAAGAGACCCAGTACTTC. Amino acids: CATDTGDQETQYF.

The chain is built from TRBV20-1 and TRBJ1-2; no reliable D call. Germline V gene lookup returns CDR1 DFQATT and CDR2 SNEGSKA (reference sequence). The CDR3 length is 12 residues. Deletions cut 0 bases from V and 5 bases from J, with 7 bases between. The chain's CDR3 is CSAREAGYGYTF. The CDR3 nucleotides are TGCAGTGCTAGAGAGGCGGGGTATGGCTACACCTTC.

The rearrangement uses TRBV20-1 and TRBJ2-1; 10 bases align to TRBD2. The junction had 9 bases not matched to a gene; V was cut back by 5 bases and J by 5 bases. This CDR3 comprises 15 residues. CDR1 is DFQATT and CDR2 is SNEGSKA in the germline V gene (reference sequence). The CDR3 is CSASRAGGPNNEQFF. DNA of the CDR3: TGCAGTGCTTCCAGAGCGGGGGGGCCCAACAATGAGCAGTTCTTC.